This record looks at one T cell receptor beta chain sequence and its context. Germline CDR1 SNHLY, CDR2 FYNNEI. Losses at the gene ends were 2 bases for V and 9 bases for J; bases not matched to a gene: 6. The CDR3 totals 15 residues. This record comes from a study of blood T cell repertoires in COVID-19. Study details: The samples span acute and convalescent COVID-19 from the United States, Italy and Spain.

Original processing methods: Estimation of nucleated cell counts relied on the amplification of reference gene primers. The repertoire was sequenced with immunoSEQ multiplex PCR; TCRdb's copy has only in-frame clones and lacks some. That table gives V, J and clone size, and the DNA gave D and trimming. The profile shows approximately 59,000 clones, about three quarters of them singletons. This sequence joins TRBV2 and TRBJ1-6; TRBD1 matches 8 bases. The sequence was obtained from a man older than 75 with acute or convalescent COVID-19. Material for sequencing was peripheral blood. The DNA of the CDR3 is TGTGCCAGCAGTGAATGGGCAGGGGGCGGTTCACCCCTCCACTTT. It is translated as CASSEWAGGGSPLHF.